The next 5 T cell receptor beta chains were all read from a single sample in a study of shared clonotypes between healthy human individuals. TCRdb's table, derived via immunoSEQ multiplex PCR, lists solely in-frame clones and lacks some. Found here are a few hundred thousand clones, around 74% of them singletons; the top ten hold 10%. The specimen was memory CD4+ T cells sorted from blood. Subset noted: CD45RA-negative fraction. The receptors stem from a man younger than 40 in good health.

V gene TRBV11-3 combines with J gene TRBJ2-1; 8 nucleotides line up with TRBD1. This CDR3 region has 15 residues. V trimming: 5 bases; J trimming: 6 bases; junction bases outside the gene matches: 9. The V gene's germline CDR1 is SGHNT and CDR2 YENEEA. CDR3 loop: CASSVGQGRANEQFF. DNA of the CDR3: TGTGCCAGCAGCGTCGGACAGGGACGTGCCAATGAGCAGTTCTTC.

A single count supports this clone. The chain recombines TRBV7-8 with TRBJ2-2, with 8 bases aligning to TRBD1. The V gene's germline CDR1 is SGHVS and CDR2 FQNEAQ. The CDR3 contains 14 residues. V shed 2 bases, J shed 6 bases, and the junction held 2 bases outside the gene matches. The CDR3 bases are TGTGCCAGCAGCTTACAGGGGGCGGCCGGGGAGCTGTTTTTT. Residues: CASSLQGAAGELFF.

The CDR3 DNA is TGTGCCAGCAGCCCCCTCGGCGGGAGGGCCCAGAATGAGCAGTTCTTC. Amino acid sequence: CASSPLGGRAQNEQFF. This sequence joins TRBV7-2 and TRBJ2-1; 9 bases line up with TRBD2. The V gene's germline CDR1 is SGHTA and CDR2 FQGNSA. The V and J ends lost 5 bases and 7 bases, in that order; junction bases with no gene match: 12. This CDR3 comprises 16 residues.

Regarding this clone: The junction departs from germline at one end; a sequencing error may be responsible. This chain uses TRBV9 with TRBJ1-5; 7 bases are shared with TRBD1. CDR1 SGDLS and CDR2 YYNGEE come from the germline V gene. The CDR3 is 15 amino acids. CDR3 coding DNA: TGCGCCACGGCGAGGGGGCAGAAGAGCAATCAGCCCCAGCATTTT. It codes for CATARGQKSNQPQHF. The full variable domain, rest sourced from reference TRBV9 and TRBJ1-5, is DSGVTQTPKHLITATGQRVTLRCSPRSGDLSVYWYQQSLDQGLQFLIQYYNGEERAKGNILERFSAQQFPDLHSELNLSSLELGDSALYFCATARGQKSNQPQHFGDGTRLSIL.

This clone appeared a single time. V gene TRBV6-4 combines with J gene TRBJ2-1; TRBD2 aligns across 8 bases. V shed 5 bases and J 8 bases; nucleotides not matched to a gene: 11. The CDR3 is 15 amino acids. The germline V gene has CDR1 MRHNA and CDR2 SNTAGT. The CDR3 DNA reads as TGTGCCAGCAGTCACACTAGCGGAGCTCCTCATGAGCAGTTCTTC. The encoded protein is CASSHTSGAPHEQFF.